The clone carrying this T cell receptor (beta chain) was recorded a few times. The data belong to a study of cytomegalovirus exposure and HLA in healthy donors. PCR was performed using 60 Vbeta and 13 Jbeta primers. The table came from immunoSEQ multiplex PCR; TCRdb's copy has only in-frame clones and leaves some out. Here the sample spans over 150,000 clones, around 70% being singletons. V was cut by 10 bases and J by 2 bases, with 9 bases left in between. Per germline, CDR1 LNHDA and CDR2 SQIVND (reference sequence). The CDR3 loop spans 11 amino acids. Everyone who donated was a healthy bone marrow donor. Though nominally healthy at sampling, donors likely had unrecorded immune exposures.

This TCR was recovered from a man aged 30 to 45 in good health and CMV-seronegative. V gene TRBV19 combines with J gene TRBJ2-7; D is ambiguous. The material sequenced was PBMCs. CDR3: CATSTAYEQYF. CDR3 DNA: TGTGCCACCTCAACAGCCTACGAGCAGTACTTC.